Listed here are 6 T cell receptor beta chains from one sample, sequenced in a study of blood T cell repertoires in COVID-19. Only in-frame clones appear in the TCRdb table, and some are missing; sequencing was by immunoSEQ multiplex PCR. The table has fewer than 80,000 clones, around nine tenths seen once; the top ten hold over 5.5%. Sequenced material: peripheral blood. The source of these receptors is a human donor in a cohort sampled during active COVID-19.

The chain combines TRBV9 with TRBJ2-1, with 7 positions matching TRBD1. The CDR3 spans 15 residues. V lost 2 bases and J lost 7; bases outside the gene matches: 9. CDR1 is SGDLS, CDR2 YYNGEE, per germline. Here the CDR3 reads CASSVDGQDSNEQFF. The DNA of the CDR3 is TGTGCCAGCAGCGTCGACGGACAGGATTCTAATGAGCAGTTCTTC.

The V gene is TRBV2, the J gene TRBJ2-7, with TRBD1 matching 7 bases. The V and J ends lost 5 bases and 2 bases, in that order; junction bases with no gene match: 6. From germline, CDR1 is SNHLY and CDR2 FYNNEI. The CDR3 sequence is 14 residues long. The chain's CDR3 is CASSWGQRAYEQYF. For the CDR3, the DNA is TGTGCCAGCAGTTGGGGACAGAGAGCCTACGAGCAGTACTTC.

This clone was recorded only once. The J gene is TRBJ1-2, the V gene TRBV7-2; possibly TRBD1 for D (6 bases). There are 14 residues in the CDR3. Trimming cost V 0 bases and J 8 bases, with 13 bases left between them. Germline V gene lookup returns CDR1 SGHTA and CDR2 FQGNSA. The CDR3 DNA follows: TGTGCCAGCAGCTTAGCGTCAGGGGCTAGGGGCTACACCTTC. Its translation is CASSLASGARGYTF.

The chain employs TRBV6-5 and TRBJ1-6; possible D gene TRBD1, 6 bases. With 6 bases removed from V and 10 bases from J, the gap between germline ends came to 16 bases. This CDR3 comprises 14 residues. Germline V gene lookup returns CDR1 MNHEY and CDR2 SVGAGI. The chain's CDR3 is CASRQGPSGSPLHF. The CDR3, as DNA: TGTGCCAGCAGACAGGGACCGAGTGGGTCACCCCTCCACTTT.

CDR3 bases: TGTGCCAGCAGCAAACGCGACAGTTCGAGGCAAGAGACCCAGTACTTC. This translates into CASSKRDSSRQETQYF. The chain carries TRBV7-8 and TRBJ2-5; a possible D gene is TRBD1 (5 bases). Germline CDR1 and CDR2: SGHVS and FQNEAQ. CDR3 length: 16 residues. V shed 5 bases and J shed 2 bases, with 18 bases lying between them. The entire variable domain, with the rest obtained from reference TRBV7-8 and TRBJ2-5, is as follows: GAGVSQSPRYKVAKRGQDVALRCDPISGHVSLFWYQQALGQGPEFLTYFQNEAQLDKSGLPSDRFFAERPEGSVSTLKIQRTQQEDSAVYLCASSKRDSSRQETQYFGPGTRLLVL.

The chain carries TRBV5-1 and TRBJ2-5, with 9 bases matching TRBD2. CDR3 length: 15 amino acids. Looked up from germline, CDR1 is SGHRS and CDR2 is YFSETQ. V gave up 2 bases and J gave up 3 bases; unmatched junction bases: 5. CDR3 nucleotide sequence: TGCGCCAGCAGCTTAGGAGCGGGAGGCAAAGAGACCCAGTACTTC. The encoded protein is CASSLGAGGKETQYF.